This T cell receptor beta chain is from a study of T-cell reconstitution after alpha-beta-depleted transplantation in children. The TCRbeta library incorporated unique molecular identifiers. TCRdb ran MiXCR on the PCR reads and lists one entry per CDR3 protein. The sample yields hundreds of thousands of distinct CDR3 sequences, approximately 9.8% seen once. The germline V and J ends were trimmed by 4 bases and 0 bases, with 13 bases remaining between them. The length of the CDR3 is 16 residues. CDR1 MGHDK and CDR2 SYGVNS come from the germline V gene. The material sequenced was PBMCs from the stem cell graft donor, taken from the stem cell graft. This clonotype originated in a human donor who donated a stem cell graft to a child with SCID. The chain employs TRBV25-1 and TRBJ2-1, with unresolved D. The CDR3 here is CASSGSVFSSYNEQFF. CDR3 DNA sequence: TGTGCCAGCAGTGGCTCTGTTTTTAGCTCCTACAATGAGCAGTTCTTC. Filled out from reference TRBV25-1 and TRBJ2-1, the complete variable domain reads EADIYQTPRYLVIGTGKKITLECSQTMGHDKMYWYQQDPGMELHLIHYSYGVNSTEKGDLSSESTVSRIRTEHFPLTLESARPSHTSQYLCASSGSVFSSYNEQFFGPGTRLTVL.